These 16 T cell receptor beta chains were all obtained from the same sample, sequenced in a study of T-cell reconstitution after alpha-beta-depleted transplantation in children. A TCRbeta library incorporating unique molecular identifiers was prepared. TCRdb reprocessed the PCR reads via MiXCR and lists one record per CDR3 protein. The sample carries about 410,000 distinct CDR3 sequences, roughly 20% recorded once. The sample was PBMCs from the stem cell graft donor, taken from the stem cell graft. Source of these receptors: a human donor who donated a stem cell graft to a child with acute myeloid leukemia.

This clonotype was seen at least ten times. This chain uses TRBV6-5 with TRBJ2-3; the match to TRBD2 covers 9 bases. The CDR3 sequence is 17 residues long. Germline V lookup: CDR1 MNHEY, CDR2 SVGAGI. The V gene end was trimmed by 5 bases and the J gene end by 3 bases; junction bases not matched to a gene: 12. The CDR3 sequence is CASSNPSASGKTDTQYF. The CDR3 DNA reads TGTGCCAGCAGTAACCCCTCGGCTAGCGGGAAAACAGATACGCAGTATTTT.

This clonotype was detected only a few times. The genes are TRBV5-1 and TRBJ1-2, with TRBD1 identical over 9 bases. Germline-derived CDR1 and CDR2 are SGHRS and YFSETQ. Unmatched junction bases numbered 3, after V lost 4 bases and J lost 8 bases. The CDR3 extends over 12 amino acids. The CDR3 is CASSLGQGGYTF. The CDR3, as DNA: TGCGCCAGCAGCCTCGGACAGGGGGGCTACACCTTC.

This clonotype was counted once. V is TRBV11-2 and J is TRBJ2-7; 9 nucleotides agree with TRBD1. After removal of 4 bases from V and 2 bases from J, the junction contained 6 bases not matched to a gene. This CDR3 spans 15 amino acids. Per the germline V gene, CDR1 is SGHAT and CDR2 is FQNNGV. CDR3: CASSSMDRGPYEQYF. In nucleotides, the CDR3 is TGTGCCAGCAGCTCGATGGACAGGGGTCCCTACGAGCAGTACTTC.

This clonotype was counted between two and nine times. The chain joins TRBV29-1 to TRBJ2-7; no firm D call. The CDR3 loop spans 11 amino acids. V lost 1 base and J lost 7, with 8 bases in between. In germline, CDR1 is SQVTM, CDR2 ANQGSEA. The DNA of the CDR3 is TGCAGCGTTGAAGTCTCGAGGGAGCAGTACTTC. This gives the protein CSVEVSREQYF.

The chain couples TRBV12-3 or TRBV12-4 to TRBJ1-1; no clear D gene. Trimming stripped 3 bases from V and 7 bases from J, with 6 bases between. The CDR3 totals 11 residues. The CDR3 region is CASSFLGEAFF. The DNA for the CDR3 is TGTGCCAGCAGTTTCCTTGGTGAAGCTTTCTTT.

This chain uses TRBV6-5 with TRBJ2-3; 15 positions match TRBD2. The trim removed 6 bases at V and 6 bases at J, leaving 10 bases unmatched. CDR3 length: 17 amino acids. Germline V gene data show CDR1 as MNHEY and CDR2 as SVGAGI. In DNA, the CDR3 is TGTGCCAGCAGACCCGCCGGGACTAGCGGGAGGAAGGATACGCAGTATTTT. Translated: CASRPAGTSGRKDTQYF.

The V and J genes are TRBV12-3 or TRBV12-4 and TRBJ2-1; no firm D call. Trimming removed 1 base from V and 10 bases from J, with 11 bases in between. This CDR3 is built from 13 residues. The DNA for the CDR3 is TGTGCCAGCAGTTTAGGTCGTTTCGCGGAGCAGTTCTTC. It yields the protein CASSLGRFAEQFF.

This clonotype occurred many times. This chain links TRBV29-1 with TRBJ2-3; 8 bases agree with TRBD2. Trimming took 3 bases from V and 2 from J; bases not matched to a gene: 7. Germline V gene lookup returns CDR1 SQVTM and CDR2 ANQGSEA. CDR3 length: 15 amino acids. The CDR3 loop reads CSVDIREGLTDTQYF. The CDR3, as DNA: TGCAGCGTTGACATTCGGGAGGGCCTCACAGATACGCAGTATTTT.

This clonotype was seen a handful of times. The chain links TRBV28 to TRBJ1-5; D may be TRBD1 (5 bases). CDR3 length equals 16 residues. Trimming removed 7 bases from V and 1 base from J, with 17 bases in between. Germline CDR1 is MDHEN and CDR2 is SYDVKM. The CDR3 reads CASTADQGASNQPQHF. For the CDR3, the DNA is TGTGCCAGCACAGCAGACCAGGGTGCGAGCAATCAGCCCCAGCATTTT.

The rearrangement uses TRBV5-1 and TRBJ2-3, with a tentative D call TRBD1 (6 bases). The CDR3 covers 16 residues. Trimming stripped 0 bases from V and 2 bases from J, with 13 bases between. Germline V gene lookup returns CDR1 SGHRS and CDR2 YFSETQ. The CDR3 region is CASSLEGHRSTDTQYF. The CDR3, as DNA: TGCGCCAGCAGCTTGGAGGGACATAGGTCCACAGATACGCAGTATTTT.

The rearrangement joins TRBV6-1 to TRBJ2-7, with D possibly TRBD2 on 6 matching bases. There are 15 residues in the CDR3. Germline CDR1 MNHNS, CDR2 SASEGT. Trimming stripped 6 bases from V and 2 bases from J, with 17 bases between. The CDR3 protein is CASRLMTDYPYEQYF. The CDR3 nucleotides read TGTGCCAGCAGACTAATGACGGACTATCCCTACGAGCAGTACTTC.

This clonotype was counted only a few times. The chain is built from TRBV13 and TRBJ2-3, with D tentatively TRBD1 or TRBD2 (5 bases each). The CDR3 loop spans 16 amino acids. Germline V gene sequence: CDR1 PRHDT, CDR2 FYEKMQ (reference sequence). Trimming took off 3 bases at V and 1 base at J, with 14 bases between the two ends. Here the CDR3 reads CASSLNGASRTDTQYF. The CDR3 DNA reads TGTGCCAGCAGCTTGAACGGGGCTTCTCGCACAGATACGCAGTATTTT. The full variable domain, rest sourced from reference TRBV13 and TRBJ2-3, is AAGVIQSPRHLIKEKRETATLKCYPIPRHDTVYWYQQGPGQDPQFLISFYEKMQSDKGSIPDRFSAQQFSDYHSELNMSSLELGDSALYFCASSLNGASRTDTQYFGPGTRLTVL.

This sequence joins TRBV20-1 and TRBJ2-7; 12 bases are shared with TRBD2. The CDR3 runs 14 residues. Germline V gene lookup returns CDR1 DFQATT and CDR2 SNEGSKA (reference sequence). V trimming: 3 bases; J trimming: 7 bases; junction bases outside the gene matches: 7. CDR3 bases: TGCAGTGCTAGGACTAGCGGGAGAATCGGAGAGCAGTACTTC. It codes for CSARTSGRIGEQYF.

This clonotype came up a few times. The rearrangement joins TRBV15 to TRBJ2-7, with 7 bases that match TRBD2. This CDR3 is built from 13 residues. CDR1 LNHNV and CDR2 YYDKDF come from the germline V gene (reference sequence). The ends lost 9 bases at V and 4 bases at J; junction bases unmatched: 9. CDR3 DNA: TGTGCCACTCGGGCGGGAGCTAGGTACGAGCAGTACTTC. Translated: CATRAGARYEQYF.

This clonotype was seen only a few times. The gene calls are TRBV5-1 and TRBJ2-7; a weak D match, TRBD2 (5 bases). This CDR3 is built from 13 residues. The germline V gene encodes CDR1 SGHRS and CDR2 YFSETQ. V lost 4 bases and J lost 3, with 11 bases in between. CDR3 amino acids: CASSERGFYEQYF. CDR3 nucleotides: TGCGCCAGCAGCGAACGGGGATTCTACGAGCAGTACTTC.

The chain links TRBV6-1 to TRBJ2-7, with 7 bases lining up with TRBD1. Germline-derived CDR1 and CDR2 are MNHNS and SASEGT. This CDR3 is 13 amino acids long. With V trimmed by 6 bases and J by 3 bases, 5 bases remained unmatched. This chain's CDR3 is CASRQGRYYEQYF. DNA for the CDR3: TGTGCCAGCAGACAGGGGCGTTACTACGAGCAGTACTTC.